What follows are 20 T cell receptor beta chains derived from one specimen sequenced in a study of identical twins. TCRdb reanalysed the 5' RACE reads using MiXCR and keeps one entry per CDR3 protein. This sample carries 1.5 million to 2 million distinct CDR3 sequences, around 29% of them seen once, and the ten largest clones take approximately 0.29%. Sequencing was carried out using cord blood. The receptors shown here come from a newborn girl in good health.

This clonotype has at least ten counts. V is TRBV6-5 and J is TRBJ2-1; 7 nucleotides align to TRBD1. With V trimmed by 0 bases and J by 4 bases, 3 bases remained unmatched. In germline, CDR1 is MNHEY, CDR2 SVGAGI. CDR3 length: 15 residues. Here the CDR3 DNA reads TGTGCCAGCAGTTACTCGAACAGGGGTTACAATGAGCAGTTCTTC. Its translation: CASSYSNRGYNEQFF.

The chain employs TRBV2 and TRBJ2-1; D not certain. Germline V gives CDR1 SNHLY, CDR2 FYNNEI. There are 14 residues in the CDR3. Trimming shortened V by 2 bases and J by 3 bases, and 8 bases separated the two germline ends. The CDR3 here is CASSERAVYNEQFF. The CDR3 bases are TGTGCCAGCAGTGAAAGGGCGGTCTACAATGAGCAGTTCTTC.

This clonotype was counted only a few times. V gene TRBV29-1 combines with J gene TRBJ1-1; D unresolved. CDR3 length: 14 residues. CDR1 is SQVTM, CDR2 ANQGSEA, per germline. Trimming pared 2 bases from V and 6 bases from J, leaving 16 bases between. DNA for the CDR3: TGCAGCGTTGAAATGCCCCTTTCCAAGCCTGAAGCTTTCTTT. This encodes CSVEMPLSKPEAFF.

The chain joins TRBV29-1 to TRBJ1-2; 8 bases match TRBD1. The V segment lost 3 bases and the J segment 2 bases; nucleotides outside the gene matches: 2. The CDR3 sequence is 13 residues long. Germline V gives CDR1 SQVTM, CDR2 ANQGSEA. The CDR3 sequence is CSVDRTGNYGYTF. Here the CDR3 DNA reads TGCAGCGTTGACAGGACAGGGAACTATGGCTACACCTTC.

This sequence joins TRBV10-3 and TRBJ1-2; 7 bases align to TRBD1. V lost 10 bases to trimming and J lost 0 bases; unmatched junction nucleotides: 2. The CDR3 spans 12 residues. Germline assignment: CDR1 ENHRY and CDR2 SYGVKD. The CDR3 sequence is CATQGANYGYTF. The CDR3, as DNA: TGTGCCACGCAGGGGGCTAACTATGGCTACACCTTC.

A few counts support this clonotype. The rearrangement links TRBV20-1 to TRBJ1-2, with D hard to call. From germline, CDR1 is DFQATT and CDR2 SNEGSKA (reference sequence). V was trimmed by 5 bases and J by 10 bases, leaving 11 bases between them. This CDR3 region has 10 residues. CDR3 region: CSALSQAYTF. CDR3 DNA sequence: TGCAGTGCTCTTTCCCAGGCCTACACCTTC.

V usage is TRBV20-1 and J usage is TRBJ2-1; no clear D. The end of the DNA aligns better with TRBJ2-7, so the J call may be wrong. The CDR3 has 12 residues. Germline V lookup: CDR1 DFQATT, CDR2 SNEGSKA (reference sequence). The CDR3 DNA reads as TGCAGTGCTCCCCCGCACCACAATGAGCAGTACTTC. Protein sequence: CSAPPHHNEQYF.

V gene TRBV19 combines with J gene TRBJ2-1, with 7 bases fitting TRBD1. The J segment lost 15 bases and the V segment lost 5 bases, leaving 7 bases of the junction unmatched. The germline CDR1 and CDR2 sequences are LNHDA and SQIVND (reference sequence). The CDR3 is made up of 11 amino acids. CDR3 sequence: CASSVTGDMFF. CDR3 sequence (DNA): TGTGCCAGTAGTGTTACAGGGGACATGTTCTTC.

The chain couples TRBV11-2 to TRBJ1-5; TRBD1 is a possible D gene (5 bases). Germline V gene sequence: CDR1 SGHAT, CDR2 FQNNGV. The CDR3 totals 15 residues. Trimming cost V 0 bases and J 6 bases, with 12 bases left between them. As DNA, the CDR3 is TGTGCCAGCAGCTTAGATGCCCGTGGGGGTCAGCCCCAGCATTTT. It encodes CASSLDARGGQPQHF.

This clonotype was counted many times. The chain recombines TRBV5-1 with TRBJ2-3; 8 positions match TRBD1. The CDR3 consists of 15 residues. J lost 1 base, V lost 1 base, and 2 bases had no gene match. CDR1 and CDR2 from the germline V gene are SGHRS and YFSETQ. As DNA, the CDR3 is TGCGCCAGCAGCTTGAGACAGGGGCGCACAGATACGCAGTATTTT. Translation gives CASSLRQGRTDTQYF.

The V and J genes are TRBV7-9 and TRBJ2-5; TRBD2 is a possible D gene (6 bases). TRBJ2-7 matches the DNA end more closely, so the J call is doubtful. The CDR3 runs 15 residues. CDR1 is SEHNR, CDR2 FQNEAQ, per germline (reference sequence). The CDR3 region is CASSFIREKGNEQYF. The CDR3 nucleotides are TGTGCCAGCAGCTTTATACGGGAGAAAGGGAACGAGCAGTACTTC.

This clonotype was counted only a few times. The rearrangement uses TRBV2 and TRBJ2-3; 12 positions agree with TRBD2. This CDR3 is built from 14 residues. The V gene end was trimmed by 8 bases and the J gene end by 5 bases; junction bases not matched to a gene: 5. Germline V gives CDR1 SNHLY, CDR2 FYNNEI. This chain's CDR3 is CASRLAGEIDTQYF. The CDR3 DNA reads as TGTGCCAGCCGACTAGCGGGAGAGATAGATACGCAGTATTTT.

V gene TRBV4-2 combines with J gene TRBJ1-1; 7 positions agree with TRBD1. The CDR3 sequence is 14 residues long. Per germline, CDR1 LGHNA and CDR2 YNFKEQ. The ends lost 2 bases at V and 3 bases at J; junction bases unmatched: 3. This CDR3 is CASSQPGQHTEAFF. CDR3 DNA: TGTGCCAGCAGCCAACCGGGACAGCACACTGAAGCTTTCTTT.

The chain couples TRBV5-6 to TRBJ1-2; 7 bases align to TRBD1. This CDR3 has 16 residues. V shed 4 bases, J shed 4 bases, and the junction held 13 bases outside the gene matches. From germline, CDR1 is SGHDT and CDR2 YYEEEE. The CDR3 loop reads CASSALRDSPLYGYTF. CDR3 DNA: TGTGCCAGCAGCGCATTAAGGGACAGCCCCCTCTATGGCTACACCTTC. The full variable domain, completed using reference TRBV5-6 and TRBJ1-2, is DAGVTQSPTHLIKTRGQQVTLRCSPKSGHDTVSWYQQALGQGPQFIFQYYEEEERQRGNFPDRFSGHQFPNYSSELNVNALLLGDSALYLCASSALRDSPLYGYTFGSGTRLTVV.

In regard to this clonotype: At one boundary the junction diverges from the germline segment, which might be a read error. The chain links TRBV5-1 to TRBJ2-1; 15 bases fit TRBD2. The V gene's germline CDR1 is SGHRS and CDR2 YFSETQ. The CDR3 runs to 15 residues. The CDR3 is CAGSWTSGRANEQFF. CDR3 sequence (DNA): TGCGCCGGCAGCTGGACTAGCGGGAGGGCCAATGAGCAGTTCTTC. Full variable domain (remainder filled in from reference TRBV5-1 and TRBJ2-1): KAGVTQTPRYLIKTRGQQVTLSCSPISGHRSVSWYQQTPGQGLQFLFEYFSETQRNKGNFPGRFSGRQFSNSRSEMNVSTLELGDSALYLCAGSWTSGRANEQFFGPGTRLTVL.

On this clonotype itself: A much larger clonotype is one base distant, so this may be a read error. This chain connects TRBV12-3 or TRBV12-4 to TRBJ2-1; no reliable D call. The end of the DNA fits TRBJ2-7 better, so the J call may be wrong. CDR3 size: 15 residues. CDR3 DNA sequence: TGTGCCAGCAGTTTAGCGTCTGGGAACTACAATGAGCAGTACTTC. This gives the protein CASSLASGNYNEQYF.

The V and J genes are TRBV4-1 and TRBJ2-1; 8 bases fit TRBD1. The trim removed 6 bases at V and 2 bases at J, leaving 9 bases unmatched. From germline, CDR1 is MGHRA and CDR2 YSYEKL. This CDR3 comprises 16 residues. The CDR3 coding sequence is TGCGCCAGCAGAGTAAACCCCAGGGGGCCCTACAATGAGCAGTTCTTC. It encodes CASRVNPRGPYNEQFF.

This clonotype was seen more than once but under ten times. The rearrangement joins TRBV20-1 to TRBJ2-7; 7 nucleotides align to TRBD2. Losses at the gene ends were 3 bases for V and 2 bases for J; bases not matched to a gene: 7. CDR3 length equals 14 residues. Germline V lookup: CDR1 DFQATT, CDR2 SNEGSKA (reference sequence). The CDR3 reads CSARSSGPTYEQYF. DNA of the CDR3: TGCAGTGCTAGGTCTAGCGGACCTACCTACGAGCAGTACTTC.

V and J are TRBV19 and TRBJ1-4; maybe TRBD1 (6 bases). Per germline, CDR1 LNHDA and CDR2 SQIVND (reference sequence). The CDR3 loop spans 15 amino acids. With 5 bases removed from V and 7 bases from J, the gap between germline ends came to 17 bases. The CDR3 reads CASSHSRDKSEKLFF. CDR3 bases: TGTGCCAGTAGTCACAGCCGGGACAAGAGTGAAAAACTGTTTTTT. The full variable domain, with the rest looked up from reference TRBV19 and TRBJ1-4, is DGGITQSPKYLFRKEGQNVTLSCEQNLNHDAMYWYRQDPGQGLRLIYYSQIVNDFQKGDIAEGYSVSREKKESFPLTVTSAQKNPTAFYLCASSHSRDKSEKLFFGSGTQLSVL.

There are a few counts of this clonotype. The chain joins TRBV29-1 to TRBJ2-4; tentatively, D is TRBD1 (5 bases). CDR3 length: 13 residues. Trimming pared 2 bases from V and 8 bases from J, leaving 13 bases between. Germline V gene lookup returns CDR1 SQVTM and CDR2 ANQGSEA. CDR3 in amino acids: CSVELSGMYIQYF. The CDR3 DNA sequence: TGCAGCGTTGAATTGTCAGGGATGTACATTCAGTACTTC.